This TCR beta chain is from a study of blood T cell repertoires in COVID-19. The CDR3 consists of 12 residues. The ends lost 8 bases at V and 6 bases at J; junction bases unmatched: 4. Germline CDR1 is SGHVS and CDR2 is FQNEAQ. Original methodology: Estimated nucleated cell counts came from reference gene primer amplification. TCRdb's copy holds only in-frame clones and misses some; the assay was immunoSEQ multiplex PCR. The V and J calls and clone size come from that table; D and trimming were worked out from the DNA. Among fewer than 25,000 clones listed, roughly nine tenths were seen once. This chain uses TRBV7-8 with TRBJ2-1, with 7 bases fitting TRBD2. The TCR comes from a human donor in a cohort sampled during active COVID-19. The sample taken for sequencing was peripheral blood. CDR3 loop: CASGPGGNEQFF. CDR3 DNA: TGTGCCAGCGGTCCGGGGGGCAATGAGCAGTTCTTC. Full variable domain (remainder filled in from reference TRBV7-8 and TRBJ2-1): GAGVSQSPRYKVAKRGQDVALRCDPISGHVSLFWYQQALGQGPEFLTYFQNEAQLDKSGLPSDRFFAERPEGSVSTLKIQRTQQEDSAVYLCASGPGGNEQFFGPGTRLTVL.